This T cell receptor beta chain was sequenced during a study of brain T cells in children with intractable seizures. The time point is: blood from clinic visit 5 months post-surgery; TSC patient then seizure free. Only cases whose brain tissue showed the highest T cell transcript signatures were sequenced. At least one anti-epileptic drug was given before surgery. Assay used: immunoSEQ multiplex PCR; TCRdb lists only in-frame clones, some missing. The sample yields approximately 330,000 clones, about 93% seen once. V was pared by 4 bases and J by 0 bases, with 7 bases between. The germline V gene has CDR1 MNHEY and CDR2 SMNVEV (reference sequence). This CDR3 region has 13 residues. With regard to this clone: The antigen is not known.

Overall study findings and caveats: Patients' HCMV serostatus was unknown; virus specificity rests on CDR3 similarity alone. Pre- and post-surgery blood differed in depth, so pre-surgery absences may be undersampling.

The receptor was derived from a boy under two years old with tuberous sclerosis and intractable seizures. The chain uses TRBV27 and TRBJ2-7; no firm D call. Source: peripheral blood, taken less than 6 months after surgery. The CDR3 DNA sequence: TGTGCCAGCAGTTCACCAAGCTCCTACGAGCAGTACTTC. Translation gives CASSSPSSYEQYF.